This paragraph covers one T cell receptor (beta chain) sequence. As yet, its antigen is unknown. The data stem from a study of cytomegalovirus exposure and HLA in healthy donors. PCR employed 60 Vbeta and 13 Jbeta primers. Sequencing was performed with immunoSEQ multiplex PCR; in TCRdb, only in-frame clones are kept and a portion is missing. This table holds fewer than 150,000 clones, 80% found once. With 2 bases clipped from V and 12 bases from J, the junction kept 5 bases outside the gene matches. This CDR3 has 13 amino acids. The germline gives CDR1 SGHRS, CDR2 YFSETQ. Regarding the study as a whole: Cytomegalovirus status was reportedly diagnosed by the classifier with high sensitivity and specificity. About 180 TCR beta chains were listed as cytomegalovirus-associated.

This TCR was recovered from a man aged 30 to 45 in good health and CMV-seronegative. The material sequenced was PBMCs. The chain joins TRBV5-1 to TRBJ2-1; TRBD1 aligns across 10 bases. Written as DNA, the CDR3 is TGCGCCAGCAGCTTTGGGACAGGGGAGGGGCAGTTCTTC. Protein: CASSFGTGEGQFF.